The TCR beta chain under discussion was sequenced for a study of neurological immune-mediated disorders. Study outcomes and limitations: Among expanded clones, no CDR3 amino acid sequences were shared across subjects, a pattern suggesting private repertoires in all groups. HTLV-1-associated myelopathy led in TCR clonal expansion, while multiple sclerosis ranked lowest, below healthy controls.

Synthesis of cDNA was accomplished via 5'RACE employing 10-nucleotide random UMIs. TCRdb analysed the 5' RACE reads with MiXCR anew, one entry per CDR3 protein. The table records tens of thousands of distinct CDR3 sequences, 3% to 4% of them present only once. CDR3 length: 16 amino acids. V was shortened by 4 bases and J by 0 bases, with 16 bases between the two germline ends. Germline values: CDR1 SGHRS, CDR2 YFSETQ. This clonotype came up many times. Its antigen remains unidentified. Sequences were obtained from CD4+ T cells from blood. The clonotype comes from a woman between 35 and 50 years old with multiple sclerosis. This sequence joins TRBV5-1 and TRBJ1-1; the D is unclear. The CDR3 spells CASSHQLGVMNTEAFF. The CDR3 DNA sequence: TGCGCCAGCAGCCACCAGCTCGGAGTCATGAACACTGAAGCTTTCTTT.